Listed below are T cell receptor beta chains from one sample, sequenced in a study of blood T cell repertoires in COVID-19. Assay: immunoSEQ multiplex PCR; the TCRdb copy retains only in-frame clones and omits some. The table records 68,000 or so clones, roughly 84% of them present only once. The sequencing sample was made of peripheral blood. These receptors all come from a woman between 45 and 60 years old with acute or convalescent COVID-19. Both conserved end residues are part of each CDR3. The order of the fields is J gene, clone size, V gene, CDR3 length, CDR3 protein. Rows give clone size only sometimes, using once, few, many, or a class for an expanded clone.

TRBJ2-1,-,TRBV6-6,14,CASRRTGDHNEQFF
TRBJ1-1,-,TRBV6-5,14,CASSYQEMNTEAFF
TRBJ2-1,-,TRBV2,13,CASKAGENNEQFF
TRBJ1-1,once,TRBV5-5,14,CASSLLYSNTEAFF
TRBJ1-6,few,TRBV19,14,CASSPTGSNSPLHF
TRBJ2-1,-,TRBV11-2,19,CASSPRPRTSAHPYNEQFF
TRBJ1-5,-,TRBV19,15,CATQDRPYSNQPQHF
TRBJ1-5,-,TRBV7-9,15,CASSLTAAGNQPQHF
TRBJ1-1,-,TRBV7-2,14,CASSLGAPAPEAFF
TRBJ2-5,few,TRBV2,12,CASSWTEETQYF
TRBJ2-1,-,TRBV27,17,CASRSGTAGGSYNEQFF
TRBJ1-3,-,TRBV6-6,12,CASTLGGNTIYF
TRBJ1-1,-,TRBV4-2,17,CASSQVGGRKMNTEAFF
TRBJ1-4,-,TRBV5-1,16,CASSLVSGTGYEKLFF
TRBJ1-5,-,TRBV5-1,13,CASSLAGNQPQHF
TRBJ1-6,-,TRBV2,14,CASKEGGRSSPLHF
TRBJ1-6,-,TRBV3-1/TRBV3-2,16,CASSQGSVVSGSPLHF
TRBJ1-2,-,TRBV10-3,15,CAISENRGQGYGYTF
TRBJ1-4,few,TRBV20-1,11,CSASLQGSVFF
TRBJ1-5,few,TRBV4-1,15,CASSQPGQGSVFLHF
TRBJ2-2,-,TRBV2,13,CASRSVPAGELFF
TRBJ2-2,-,TRBV4-3,17,CASSRIGQGANTGELFF
TRBJ2-5,few,TRBV6-9,14,CASRGQGDGETQYF
TRBJ1-1,few,TRBV6-6,11,CASSYVSGAFF
TRBJ1-6,few,TRBV3-1/TRBV3-2,13,CASSQNLNSPLHF
TRBJ1-1,-,TRBV7-7,13,CASSSDRGAEAFF
TRBJ2-5,-,TRBV5-5,12,CASSQPQGTQYF
TRBJ2-5,-,TRBV28,12,CASSWGQTSPHF
TRBJ2-5,many,TRBV6-5,13,CASSSGRRETQYF
TRBJ1-2,once,TRBV28,12,CASSSGIVGYTF
TRBJ2-1,-,TRBV7-9,14,CATLGGGASYEQFF
TRBJ2-2,-,TRBV5-1,15,CASSRDRGLGGELFF
TRBJ2-2,once,TRBV6-1,15,CASSEPNKNTGELFF
TRBJ2-5,-,TRBV5-1,14,CASSSPDRVETQYF
TRBJ2-1,-,TRBV28,12,CASYTGKGEQFF
TRBJ2-7,once,TRBV21-1,15,CASPIIRSCLYEQYF
TRBJ2-3,-,TRBV11-2,19,CASSPRTSGGPGHTDTQYF
TRBJ1-2,-,TRBV5-1,15,CASSSDISSNYGYTF
TRBJ2-1,-,TRBV7-2,14,CASSQGLAPNEQFF
TRBJ2-7,-,TRBV5-8,13,CASSFGVGYEQYF
TRBJ2-7,few,TRBV18,13,CASSPQGPNEQYF
TRBJ2-7,-,TRBV30,12,CAWSSGSWEQYF
TRBJ2-2,-,TRBV21-1,13,CDSGSRDTGELFF
TRBJ2-7,-,TRBV7-2,13,CASSLVALQEQYF
TRBJ1-6,once,TRBV12-3/TRBV12-4,12,CASSPGGSPLHF
TRBJ2-1,-,TRBV5-1,16,CASSLVGGVSYNEQFF
TRBJ1-4,-,TRBV12-3/TRBV12-4,13,CASSLALGRLLFF
TRBJ1-1,-,TRBV6-2/TRBV6-3,15,CASSPSGQKNTEAFF
TRBJ1-3,-,TRBV5-1,15,CASSSGAVSGNTIYF
TRBJ1-1,-,TRBV7-8,14,CASSPQPRNTEAFF
TRBJ1-1,once,TRBV19,13,CASSRGGSAEAFF
TRBJ2-1,once,TRBV6-6,15,CASRPGQGGYNEQFF
TRBJ2-7,once,TRBV4-1,16,CASSQGEYRGLYEQYF
TRBJ2-3,-,TRBV6-4,15,CASSYSGSLPDTQYF
TRBJ1-2,-,TRBV6-1,15,CASSDLGTGSNGYTF
TRBJ2-1,-,TRBV11-3,17,CASSLERGRSSYNEQFF
TRBJ2-1,few,TRBV29-1,13,CSARLAFDNEQFF
TRBJ1-5,-,TRBV7-3,17,CASSFHDRLDDNQPQHF
TRBJ2-7,-,TRBV5-1,16,CASSLAYTGYSYEQYF